This section outlines one T cell receptor (beta chain) sequence together with its context. These data come from a study of blood T cell repertoires in COVID-19. Study as a whole: COVID-19 samples, acute and convalescent, were from the United States, Italy and Spain. In each case, the material was cDNA or gDNA derived from T cells, B-cell-depleted T cells, or PBMCs.

Authors' processing steps: Nucleated cell counts were estimated from reference gene primer amplification. The table came from immunoSEQ multiplex PCR; TCRdb's copy has only in-frame clones and leaves some out. Clonal size and the V and J genes are those of that table, whereas D and trimming came from the DNA. The data hold over 50,000 clones, with approximately 91% observed a single time. Unmatched junction bases numbered 12, after V lost 4 bases and J lost 6 bases. There are 16 residues in the CDR3. CDR1 and CDR2 (germline): MNHEY, SVGEGT. The source material was peripheral blood. This receptor was taken from a man aged 50-59 years with active COVID-19. The V gene is TRBV6-2 or TRBV6-3, the J gene TRBJ1-1; 9 bases are shared with TRBD1. CDR3 amino acids: CASSSLPGTGRPEAFF. The CDR3 DNA is TGTGCCAGCAGTTCCCTCCCCGGGACAGGGCGCCCTGAAGCTTTCTTT.